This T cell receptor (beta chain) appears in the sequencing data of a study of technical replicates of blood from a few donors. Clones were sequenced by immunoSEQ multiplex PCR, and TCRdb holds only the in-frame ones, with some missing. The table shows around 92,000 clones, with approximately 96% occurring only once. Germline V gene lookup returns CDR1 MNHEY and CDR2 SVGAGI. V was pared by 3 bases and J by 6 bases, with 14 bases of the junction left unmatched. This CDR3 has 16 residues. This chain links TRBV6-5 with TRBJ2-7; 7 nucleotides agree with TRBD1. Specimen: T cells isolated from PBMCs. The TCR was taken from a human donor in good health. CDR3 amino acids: CASSYQDRVEGREQYF. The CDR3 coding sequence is TGTGCCAGCAGTTATCAAGACAGGGTAGAGGGACGCGAGCAGTACTTC.